The sequence of this T cell receptor beta chain was determined in a study of cytomegalovirus exposure and HLA in healthy donors. Study-wide findings and caveats: Of the V segments, some could not be distinguished, including TRBV6-2 and TRBV6-3, and were excluded. Generally TCR sequences proved uncommon, though certain public TCRs appeared in numerous donors. Both high specificity and high sensitivity reportedly marked the classifier's diagnosis of cytomegalovirus status. Several of the most significant clusters were apparently associated with common viral pathogens in a later analysis.

For this clone: Its cognate antigen is unknown.

Vbeta (60) and Jbeta (13) primers were used in the PCR. Generated by immunoSEQ multiplex PCR, the TCRdb table keeps only in-frame clones and is missing some. This table has roughly 200,000 clones, roughly 82% appearing once. Germline V gives CDR1 MGHDK, CDR2 SYGVNS. V dropped 6 bases and J dropped 0; count of bases not matched to a gene: 6. This CDR3 has 16 residues. Sequencing was done on a sample of PBMCs. This receptor was identified in a woman between 50 and 59 years old in good health and CMV-seronegative. The chain is built from TRBV25-1 and TRBJ1-3; 9 bases are shared with TRBD1. DNA of the CDR3: TGTGCCAGCAGGTCCCGGACAGGGGACTCTGGAAACACCATATATTTT. This encodes CASRSRTGDSGNTIYF.